The 4 T cell receptor beta chains below come from one sample, sequenced in a study of response to subunit inactivated influenza vaccine. TCRdb reprocessed the RT-PCR reads via MiXCR and lists one record per CDR3 protein. The sample records 200,000 to 300,000 distinct CDR3 sequences, less than 15% being singletons. The specimen was non-naive T cells sorted from PBMCs, collected 14 to 15 days before vaccination. The source is a man aged 50-59 years who received an inactivated influenza vaccine.

This clonotype was seen repeatedly, ten times or more. The CDR3 sequence: CASSSPSTGTYEQYF. CDR3 bases: TGTGCCAGCAGTTCACCATCGACGGGGACCTACGAGCAGTACTTC. V and J are TRBV12-3 or TRBV12-4 and TRBJ2-7, with D tentatively TRBD2 (5 bases). This CDR3 region has 15 residues. Between the trimmed V and J ends, which lost 4 bases and 2 bases, there was a span of 15 bases.

Comment on this clonotype: One end of the junction does not line up with germline, which may come from a read error. The chain couples TRBV28 to TRBJ1-1, with 7 bases that match TRBD1. This CDR3 has 18 residues. Per the germline V gene, CDR1 is MDHEN and CDR2 is SYDVKM. The CDR3 nucleotides read TGTACCAGCAGTTTAATCGAGGTGTGGGCTCAGGGGGGCACTGAAGCTTTCTTT. This translates into CTSSLIEVWAQGGTEAFF.

The J gene is TRBJ2-5, the V gene TRBV7-2; D unclear. CDR1 SGHTA and CDR2 FQGNSA come from the germline V gene. The ends were cut back, 5 bases at V and 3 bases at J, with 10 bases in the middle. CDR3 size: 13 residues. In DNA, the CDR3 is TGTGCCAGCAGCGTAGTTAGAGAAGAGACCCAGTACTTC. It yields the protein CASSVVREETQYF.

This clonotype was seen repeatedly, ten times or more. The J gene is TRBJ1-1, the V gene TRBV12-3 or TRBV12-4; weak D call: TRBD1 (6 bases). V gave up 1 base and J gave up 0 bases, with 9 bases separating them. The CDR3 consists of 15 residues. CDR3 loop: CASSLGGDMNTEAFF. As DNA, the CDR3 is TGTGCCAGCAGTTTAGGGGGGGACATGAACACTGAAGCTTTCTTT.